These 27 T cell receptor beta chains originate from one sample sequenced in a study of beta chain features in type 1 diabetes. As every portion of the isolated RNA was reverse transcribed, the sequencing read expressed TCRB transcripts. TCRdb keeps only in-frame clones here, not all; method: immunoSEQ multiplex PCR. The sample lists 310,000 or so clones, approximately 10% occurring once. Material: naive CD4+ T cells from blood. Every receptor here comes from a woman in her twenties or thirties in good health.

This clone has just a few counts. CDR3 region: CASSQDGAQGTLYGYTF. The CDR3 bases are TGTGCCAGCAGCCAAGATGGGGCCCAGGGGACATTATATGGCTACACCTTC. The chain links TRBV4-2 to TRBJ1-2, with a tentative D call TRBD1 (6 bases). Germline V gene lookup returns CDR1 LGHNA and CDR2 YNFKEQ. V lost 0 bases, J lost 5 bases, and 19 bases lay in between. The CDR3 contains 17 residues.

This clone was detected a few times. CDR3 sequence: CATSRDGAENTDTQYF. CDR3 nucleotides: TGTGCCACCAGCAGAGACGGAGCGGAGAACACAGATACGCAGTATTTT. The chain employs TRBV15 and TRBJ2-3, with D possibly matching TRBD2 (5 bases). Germline V lookup: CDR1 LNHNV, CDR2 YYDKDF (reference sequence). This CDR3 region has 16 residues. V was trimmed by 0 bases and J by 2 bases, leaving 12 bases between them.

This clone was seen a few times. This sequence joins TRBV18 and TRBJ2-3, with 7 bases fitting TRBD1. V was clipped by 0 bases and J by 2 bases; unmatched bases: 2. Germline lookup yields CDR1 KGHSH and CDR2 LQKENI. The CDR3 runs 15 residues. CDR3 coding DNA: TGTGCCAGCTCACCACCAAGGGGGCACACAGATACGCAGTATTTT. Translation: CASSPPRGHTDTQYF.

The genes are TRBV2 and TRBJ2-7, with D possibly being TRBD2 (5 bases). Trimming left V 7 bases short and J 9 bases short, with 16 bases between. CDR1 is SNHLY, CDR2 FYNNEI, per germline. CDR3 length: 12 amino acids. For the CDR3, the DNA is TGTGCCAGCACCAAGGAGGATTGGGGGCAGTACTTC. Protein: CASTKEDWGQYF. The whole variable domain, remainder taken from reference TRBV2 and TRBJ2-7, is EPEVTQTPSHQVTQMGQEVILRCVPISNHLYFYWYRQILGQKVEFLVSFYNNEISEKSEIFDDQFSVERPDGSNFTLKIRSTKLEDSAMYFCASTKEDWGQYFGPGTRLTVT.

V usage is TRBV12-5 and J usage is TRBJ2-1, with 9 bases aligning to TRBD1. Germline CDR1 is LGHNT and CDR2 is FRNRAP. CDR3 length equals 14 residues. The V gene end was trimmed by 3 bases and the J gene end by 7 bases; junction bases not matched to a gene: 4. The chain's CDR3 is CASGFGTGWNEQFF. In DNA, the CDR3 is TGTGCTAGTGGTTTCGGGACAGGGTGGAATGAGCAGTTCTTC. The whole variable domain, filled in from reference TRBV12-5 and TRBJ2-1, reads DARVTQTPRHKVTEMGQEVTMRCQPILGHNTVFWYRQTMMQGLELLAYFRNRAPLDDSGMPKDRFSAEMPDATLATLKIQPSEPRDSAVYFCASGFGTGWNEQFFGPGTRLTVL.

This clone was counted only a few times. The V call is TRBV11-1, the J call TRBJ2-3; D is unclear. Between the trimmed V and J ends, which lost 5 bases and 5 bases, there was a span of 8 bases. In germline, CDR1 is SGHAT, CDR2 FQDESV (reference sequence). CDR3 size: 12 residues. The DNA of the CDR3 is TGTGCCAGCAGCCCACATGTAGATACGCAGTATTTT. This encodes CASSPHVDTQYF.

A few counts support this clone. The chain employs TRBV7-2 and TRBJ2-7, with a weak D call TRBD1 (6 bases). This CDR3 spans 13 amino acids. Trimming took 4 bases from V and 1 from J, leaving 8 bases between them. The germline V gene encodes CDR1 SGHTA and CDR2 FQGNSA. CDR3 in DNA: TGTGCCAGCAGCTCGGGACAATCCTACGAGCAGTACTTC. This gives the protein CASSSGQSYEQYF.

This clone was counted between two and nine times. The genes are TRBV15 and TRBJ2-7, with TRBD1 identical over 8 bases. There are 15 residues in the CDR3. Looked up from germline, CDR1 is LNHNV and CDR2 is YYDKDF (reference sequence). V was clipped by 5 bases and J by 0 bases; unmatched bases: 6. The CDR3 here is CATSGGTGSSYEQYF. CDR3 sequence (DNA): TGTGCCACCAGCGGGGGGACAGGCAGCTCCTACGAGCAGTACTTC.

The gene calls are TRBV7-2 and TRBJ2-1; the D gene is possibly TRBD2 (6 bases). This CDR3 region has 17 residues. CDR1 and CDR2 (germline): SGHTA, FQGNSA. With 2 bases removed from V and 1 base from J, the gap between germline ends came to 15 bases. CDR3 nucleotides: TGTGCCAGCAGCTTACCACCCGGAGGACTATCCTACAATGAGCAGTTCTTC. This sequence encodes CASSLPPGGLSYNEQFF.

This clone turned up a few times. CDR3 loop: CASSQEAVAGRPYGYTF. In DNA, the CDR3 is TGCGCCAGCAGCCAAGAAGCCGTGGCAGGGCGGCCGTATGGCTACACCTTC. This chain connects TRBV4-3 to TRBJ1-2, with D possibly being TRBD1 (5 bases). The CDR3 extends over 17 amino acids. Germline assignment: CDR1 LGHNA and CDR2 YSLEER. Trimming left V 0 bases short and J 5 bases short, with 19 bases between.

This clone was counted a few times. The rearrangement joins TRBV5-1 to TRBJ2-1, with D unclear. The CDR3 has 18 amino acids. CDR1 and CDR2 (germline): SGHRS, YFSETQ. Trimming took 2 bases from V and 0 from J, leaving 18 bases between them. This CDR3 is CASSFLAAVWSSYNEQFF. Here the CDR3 DNA reads TGCGCCAGCAGCTTTTTGGCGGCGGTTTGGAGCTCCTACAATGAGCAGTTCTTC.

V is TRBV27 and J is TRBJ1-5; 8 bases fit TRBD1. This CDR3 is built from 15 residues. V was pared by 5 bases and J by 2 bases, with 5 bases of the junction left unmatched. CDR1 and CDR2 (germline): MNHEY, SMNVEV (reference sequence). Here the CDR3 DNA reads TGTGCCAGCAGTCGCAGGGGGCTTGGCAATCAGCCCCAGCATTTT. Translated, it gives CASSRRGLGNQPQHF.

This rearrangement joins TRBV5-5 to TRBJ2-5; TRBD1 matches 11 bases. V lost 4 bases and J lost 2; bases outside the gene matches: 13. CDR1 is SGHKS, CDR2 YYEKEE, per germline (reference sequence). The length of the CDR3 is 18 residues. As DNA, the CDR3 is TGTGCCAGCAGCACCGGTGGACAGGGGGCTAGCGGACAAGAGACCCAGTACTTC. This translates into CASSTGGQGASGQETQYF.

V is TRBV7-3 and J is TRBJ2-1, with TRBD2 matching 7 bases. This CDR3 is built from 15 residues. The germline gives CDR1 SGHTA, CDR2 FQGTGA. The J segment lost 7 bases and the V segment lost 1 base, leaving 7 bases of the junction unmatched. The CDR3, as DNA: TGTGCCAGCAGCTTAAACGGGGGGAAGGGGAATGAGCAGTTCTTC. Translating it yields CASSLNGGKGNEQFF.

This clone has only a few counts. This chain links TRBV7-2 with TRBJ1-5, with TRBD1 as a possible D gene (5 bases). Germline V gives CDR1 SGHTA, CDR2 FQGNSA. The CDR3 is 18 residues long. Trimming pared 2 bases from V and 4 bases from J, leaving 21 bases between. The CDR3 sequence: CASSLLLRTPNFNQPQHF. CDR3 nucleotide sequence: TGTGCCAGCAGCTTACTCTTGCGGACACCGAATTTTAATCAGCCCCAGCATTTT.

The V gene is TRBV28, the J gene TRBJ2-1, with D perhaps matching TRBD1 (5 bases). Germline V gene lookup returns CDR1 MDHEN and CDR2 SYDVKM. The CDR3 sequence is 13 residues long. V dropped 3 bases and J dropped 8 bases, with 11 bases sitting between them. The CDR3 DNA reads TGTGCCAGCAGTTTGGTAGGGGTCTATGAGCAGTTCTTC. Its translation: CASSLVGVYEQFF.

This clone was counted a few times. The V gene is TRBV10-3, the J gene TRBJ2-1; TRBD2 might be the D (5 bases). The CDR3 totals 16 residues. Trimming removed 6 bases at V and 6 bases at J, with 21 bases between. Germline V gene data show CDR1 as ENHRY and CDR2 as SYGVKD. The CDR3 sequence: CAISAGTGPHTNEQFF. The CDR3 DNA reads TGTGCCATCAGCGCGGGTACCGGGCCCCACACCAATGAGCAGTTCTTC.

The chain has TRBV25-1 and TRBJ2-1, with D perhaps matching TRBD1 (6 bases). Germline loops: CDR1 MGHDK, CDR2 SYGVNS. Between the trimmed V and J ends, which lost 3 bases and 16 bases, there was a span of 16 bases. The CDR3 covers 12 residues. CDR3 in amino acids: CASSDATGCKFF. The CDR3 DNA reads TGTGCCAGCAGTGATGCGACAGGATGTAAATTCTTC. The whole variable domain, remainder taken from reference TRBV25-1 and TRBJ2-1, is EADIYQTPRYLVIGTGKKITLECSQTMGHDKMYWYQQDPGMELHLIHYSYGVNSTEKGDLSSESTVSRIRTEHFPLTLESARPSHTSQYLCASSDATGCKFFGPGTRLTVL.

There are a few counts of this clone. The chain joins TRBV5-1 to TRBJ2-3; 11 bases agree with TRBD2. The CDR3 length is 16 residues. Germline V CDR1 and CDR2: SGHRS, YFSETQ. J was trimmed by 4 bases and V by 1 base; bases with no gene match: 5. CDR3 in amino acids: CASSLQASGRSDTQYF. CDR3 DNA: TGCGCCAGCAGCTTGCAGGCTAGCGGGAGGTCAGATACGCAGTATTTT.

This clone was observed a few times. The rearrangement joins TRBV6-6 to TRBJ1-1, with D hard to call. Trimming shortened V by 6 bases and J by 1 base, and 9 bases separated the two germline ends. Germline lookup yields CDR1 MNHNY and CDR2 SVGAGI (reference sequence). The length of the CDR3 is 13 residues. CDR3 bases: TGTGCCAGCAGCCCCCCAGGGAACACTGAAGCTTTCTTT. Protein: CASSPPGNTEAFF.

This clone was observed a few times. The chain uses TRBV15 and TRBJ2-5; a weak D match, TRBD2 (6 bases). V was trimmed by 0 bases and J by 5 bases, leaving 10 bases between them. The CDR3 is made up of 14 amino acids. CDR1 and CDR2 (germline): LNHNV, YYDKDF (reference sequence). The CDR3 DNA reads TGTGCCACCAGCAGAGATGTTCGGGGGGAGACCCAGTACTTC. Protein: CATSRDVRGETQYF.

This clone was recorded a few times. The sample carries other DNA sequences with the same CDR3. The V gene is TRBV5-1, the J gene TRBJ1-1; 10 bases line up with TRBD1. The CDR3 sequence is 14 residues long. Germline lookup yields CDR1 SGHRS and CDR2 YFSETQ. J was trimmed by 6 bases and V by 0 bases; bases with no gene match: 2. For the CDR3, the DNA is TGCGCCAGCAGCTTGGGGACAGGGGGGCCTGAAGCTTTCTTT. Translating it yields CASSLGTGGPEAFF.

The rearrangement joins TRBV7-8 to TRBJ2-5; 12 positions match TRBD1. The germline V gene encodes CDR1 SGHVS and CDR2 FQNEAQ. The CDR3 has 16 amino acids. The junction had 7 bases not matched to a gene; V was cut back by 2 bases and J by 6 bases. CDR3 in amino acids: CASSLMGQGASKTQYF. CDR3 in DNA: TGTGCCAGCAGCTTAATGGGACAGGGGGCTTCGAAGACCCAGTACTTC.

This clone has more than one count but fewer than ten. The chain has TRBV11-1 and TRBJ1-2; TRBD1 agrees at 7 bases. Trimming at V came to 3 bases and at J to 2 bases, leaving 9 bases not matched to a gene. The CDR3 runs 16 residues. Germline V gene data show CDR1 as SGHAT and CDR2 as FQDESV (reference sequence). The CDR3 DNA reads as TGTGCCAGCAGCTTGGTTGCAGGGGGGTTCAACTATGGCTACACCTTC. Protein product: CASSLVAGGFNYGYTF.

The genes are TRBV5-1 and TRBJ2-7, with D perhaps matching TRBD2 (5 bases). In germline, CDR1 is SGHRS, CDR2 YFSETQ. This CDR3 spans 15 amino acids. The V and J ends lost 4 bases and 4 bases respectively, with 18 bases between them. CDR3 region: CASSPGLGTGYEQYF. Written as DNA, the CDR3 is TGCGCCAGCAGCCCCGGGCTCGGAACGGGGTACGAGCAGTACTTC.

This clone was seen only a few times. The rearrangement uses TRBV27 and TRBJ1-5; no clear D gene. Germline CDR1 MNHEY, CDR2 SMNVEV (reference sequence). The V gene lost 5 bases and the J gene lost 1 base, with 6 bases spanning the gap. The length of the CDR3 is 13 residues. CDR3 DNA sequence: TGTGCCAGCAGTCTGTCCAGCAATCAGCCCCAGCATTTT. Amino acid sequence: CASSLSSNQPQHF.

The chain has TRBV4-1 and TRBJ1-5, with TRBD1 as a possible D gene (6 bases). V lost 1 base and J lost 3, with 16 bases in between. The CDR3 is 17 residues long. Per the germline V gene, CDR1 is MGHRA and CDR2 is YSYEKL. DNA for the CDR3: TGCGCCAGCAGCCAAGTAAGCAGTGGACAGAACAATCAGCCCCAGCATTTT. Translated, it gives CASSQVSSGQNNQPQHF.